This TCR beta chain came from a study of cytomegalovirus exposure and HLA in healthy donors listed by TCRdb under 2017. With regard to the full study: An earlier analysis of approximately 640 of the donors reported 250 to 300 Gb of sequence data and 117 million unique TCR beta sequences from about 200 million T cells. Roughly 310 gigabases of sequencing data and tens of millions of unique TCR sequences were included in an early release covering several hundred HLA-typed donors. Of the 350 to 400 genotyped donors, around 81% fell in the genetic ancestry cluster associated with self-reported Caucasian donors. The study aimed to test whether signatures of past pathogen exposure could be identified by cataloging public T cell receptors. Using immunosequencing, the study profiled T cell repertoires from 500 to 800 subjects and related those repertoires to cytomegalovirus serostatus. Along with the roughly 700-subject first cohort, a separate validation cohort of around 110 different subjects was used. High-throughput TCR immunosequencing, statistical association of individual TCRs with disease status, and machine learning were combined to predict cytomegalovirus infection status. A later analysis re-analyzed previously published TCR beta repertoires from 650 to 800 donors and added high-resolution HLA genotyping to study TCR occurrence patterns. In the later analysis, no new phenotypic data were used to find candidate immune exposures; instead, reliance was placed on TCR beta sequences and their occurrence across donors. An earlier analysis of 587 of the donors used high-throughput TCR beta sequencing to judge whether each TCR beta V gene segment behaved as functional or pseudogenic. Alongside the repertoire data, information on donor age, sex, ethnicity and CMV serostatus was compiled. Genome-wide SNP genotypes for about 65% of the 666 donors were used in a later genetic analysis, which treated that subset as a discovery cohort. All discovery cohort repertoires had been generated using a single sequencing platform. HLA typing covered class I and class II loci at four-digit resolution. Typing coverage varied by locus: roughly 629-640 donors for A, B, C, DRB1 and DQB1; roughly 510 for DQA1; 600 to 610 for DPA1; 400 to 480 for DPB1. Roughly five DR-DQ haplotypes were handled as single units for association and clustering because linkage in the cohort was strong. Across roughly 420 genotyped donors of the cohort, an average of roughly 250,000 unique TCR beta nucleotide sequences per donor were sequenced, and roughly 17% of those sequences were non-productive.

The cohort comprised some 730 healthy bone marrow donors. Cohort members were all nominally healthy when sampled, although unrecorded immune exposures were likely present. The donor tested CMV seropositive, placing the donor among the roughly 300 seropositive members of the cohort. A peripheral blood sample was provided by each donor, and peripheral blood mononuclear cells were used for TCR beta sequencing. The Qiagen DNeasy Blood Extraction Kit was used to extract genomic DNA from the blood cell samples. From its cysteine to its phenylalanine, the CDR3 spans 15 amino acids. Only the CDR3 portion is preserved as DNA: 45 bases, with reading frame beginning at the first base. According to the germline V gene, CDR1 reads SGHAT and CDR2 reads FQNNGV. Trimming at the junction amounts to 2 bases on V and 1 base on J, and the germline ends lie 8 bases apart. Library preparation was by the immunoSEQ multiplex PCR assay. For the multiplex PCR, a mixture combining 60 forward primers for TCR Vbeta segments and 13 reverse primers for TCR Jbeta segments was used. A multiplex PCR assay on genomic DNA amplified the CDR3 region of rearranged TCR beta genes. On the Illumina HiSeq System, the amplified TCR beta libraries were sequenced as 87-base-pair reads. On the authors' methods: In a later analysis, 70 million to 95 million unique TCR beta chains were counted across the 650 to 750 repertoires, and about 10 million of these chains were shared by at least two donors. Raw reads were error-corrected and collapsed into unique sequences by a nearest-neighbor algorithm in which closely related sequences were merged to remove PCR and sequencing errors. CDR3 sequences were aligned to IMGT reference sequences to assign V, D and J gene segments. For a sequence to be retained, a match of at least six nucleotides to both a V gene segment and a J gene segment was required. Rearrangements were classified as productive when the CDR3 lacked stop codons and remained in frame with V and J, and all other rearrangements were classified as non-productive. Following IMGT convention, CDR3 was defined as the stretch from the second conserved V-encoded cysteine to the conserved J-encoded phenylalanine. In an earlier analysis of more than 550 of the donors, sequences lacking an unambiguous match to a single V gene segment were excluded. In an earlier analysis of around 590 of the donors, a V segment was called functional when productive rearrangements were above 56.7%, and segregating when the standard deviation between donors exceeded 5%. To diagnose cytomegalovirus status from the catalog of TCR beta chain sequences, a statistical classification framework was built. In a later analysis, V and J genes were assigned by comparing TCR nucleotide sequences against IMGT/GENE-DB human TR gene sequences. A later analysis assigned CDR3 sequences and most-parsimonious VDJ recombination scenarios with the TCRdist pipeline. In a later analysis, each TCR beta chain was defined by its CDR3 amino acid sequence together with its V-gene family, and reads lacking a unique V-gene family were excluded. As a way to deal with suspected cross-contamination and a sequencing artifact, a later analysis dropped more than 500 nucleotide sequences that were highly shared and had low generation probability. In a later analysis, a clonal expansion index was calculated for each public chain from normalized within-repertoire ranks of inferred template counts. In a later analysis, generation probabilities were computed with a VDJ recombination model fitted to out-of-frame rearrangements, and the resulting probabilities were checked against IGoR. A later analysis scored TCR-TCR, TCR-HLA and TCR-CMV co-occurrence with hypergeometric tests, applying a repertoire-size bias correction to TCR pairs. To estimate false discovery rates, a later analysis permuted the HLA or CMV assignments 20 times. A later analysis grouped co-occurring TCRs with DBSCAN, adding TCRdist sequence similarity when clustering within HLA-allele-positive subsets. Repertoires with fewer than 30,000 or more than 120,000 public chains were left out of co-occurrence clustering, as were about five repertoires with anomalous nucleotide sharing. TCRdb took over this immuneACCESS table, retaining in-frame rearrangements with V and J assigned. Such tables are incomplete; in checked studies, under half of the missing clones stem from an unresolved V gene, and the remainder is unexplained. That table is the source of V, J and clone size, and D and trimming were worked out from the DNA. A total of more than 140,000 clones appear in this sample, more than 75% of them only once. The ten biggest clones cover roughly 3.2% of the sample.

A word on this clone: It has no known antigen specificity. Base qualities are not recorded, but no much larger clone differs from it by a single base.

Study-level results and caveats: Sequencing depth was assumed to be roughly uniform across donors in the presence/absence analyses, though that assumption may not hold. Cytomegalovirus status was reported to be diagnosed by the classifier with high specificity and sensitivity in both the original and validation cohorts. A later analysis found that most CMV-associated TCR beta chains appeared HLA-restricted, with HLA associations seemingly driven largely by CMV exposure. Because HLA typing was unavailable for some donors at each locus, only the typed subset was used in association tests. The authors suggested that the approach could potentially be extended to other disease states and immunological phenotypes. In a later analysis, 16,951 TCR beta sequences were associated with specific HLA alleles at a false discovery rate of 0.05. In a later analysis, HLA-associated TCR beta chains showed more clonal expansion and lower generation probabilities than non-associated chains that were equally common. A further reported finding was that TCR beta sequences accurately predicted the HLA-A and HLA-B alleles for most subjects in the first cohort. The study listed 164 TCR beta chains as associated with cytomegalovirus. Immune exposure information for the cohort was limited to CMV serostatus. A later analysis found that TCR association rates varied across HLA loci, with DRB1 alleles showing the most associated TCRs and HLA-C alleles the fewest. Some IMGT-functional V segments, including TRBV6-2 and TRBV6-3, could not be told apart with the 87-base-pair reads, so those segments were excluded. A few of the identified cytomegalovirus-associated TCR beta chains were confirmed in vitro to be specific for cytomegalovirus antigens. Strong co-occurrence of HLA alleles, especially DR and DQ, made assigning TCR associations to individual alleles difficult. Most TCR sequences were seen in very few donors, while some public TCRs were found in many individuals. A later genetic analysis reported fewer N-insertions in productive TCRs among donors in an Asian-associated ancestry cluster than the 666-donor mean. In a later genetic analysis, a missense DCLRE1C variant was associated with V-gene and J-gene trimming of TCR beta chains, and the association was replicated in an independent cohort. In an earlier analysis of 587 of the donors, most TCR beta V segments appeared in productive rearrangements about 87% or about 30% of the time, broadly matching IMGT annotations. The earlier analysis of approximately 590 of the donors excluded approximately 15 rarely observed V segments, including chromosome 9 orphons, because counts were too low. Correlated functional status among segregating V segments might be attributable to linkage disequilibrium, but an unknown experimental factor could not be ruled out. Several of the top co-occurrence clusters appeared to be linked to parvovirus B19, influenza, CMV and Epstein-Barr virus, according to a later analysis. This cohort had only TCR beta chains sequenced, and the lack of alpha or paired-chain data limited which features could be detected. The sequencing pipeline was judged likely to have produced a cluster of highly shared sequence variants as a technical artifact.

The chain employs TRBV11-2 and TRBJ2-2, with the D gene call left open. This clonotype originated in a man in his late teens or twenties in good health and CMV-seropositive. Sequencing used PBMCs. For the CDR3, the sequence is CASSLLYENTGELFF. The DNA sequence reads TGTGCCAGCAGCTTACTATACGAGAACACCGGGGAGCTGTTTTTT.